The source of this TCR beta chain is a study of T-cell reconstitution after alpha-beta-depleted transplantation in children. The CDR3 extends over 14 amino acids. V lost 2 bases and J 0 bases, leaving 6 bases between the germline ends. A TCRbeta library incorporating unique molecular identifiers was prepared. MiXCR was run by TCRdb on the PCR reads, yielding one entry per CDR3 protein. The sample records hundreds of thousands of distinct CDR3 sequences, 16% being singletons. This clonotype has at least ten counts. The chain has TRBV12-3 or TRBV12-4 and TRBJ2-3; no clear D. This sequence was found in a human donor who donated a stem cell graft to a child with acute myeloid leukemia. The starting material was PBMCs from the stem cell graft donor, obtained from the stem cell graft. CDR3 sequence (DNA): TGTGCCAGCAGTTTAACGTTTAGCACAGATACGCAGTATTTT. It yields the protein CASSLTFSTDTQYF.